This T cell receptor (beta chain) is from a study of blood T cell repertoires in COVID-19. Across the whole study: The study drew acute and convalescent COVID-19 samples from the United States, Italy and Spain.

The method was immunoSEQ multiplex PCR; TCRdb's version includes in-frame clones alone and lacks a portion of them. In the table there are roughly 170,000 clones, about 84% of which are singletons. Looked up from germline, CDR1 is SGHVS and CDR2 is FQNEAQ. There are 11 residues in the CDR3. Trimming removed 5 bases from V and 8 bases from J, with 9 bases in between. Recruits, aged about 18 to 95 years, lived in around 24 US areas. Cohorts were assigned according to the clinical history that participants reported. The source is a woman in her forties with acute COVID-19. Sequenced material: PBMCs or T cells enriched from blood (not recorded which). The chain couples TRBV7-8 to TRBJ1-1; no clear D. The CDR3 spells CASSPFGEAFF. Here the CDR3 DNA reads TGTGCCAGCAGCCCCTTCGGGGAAGCTTTCTTT.